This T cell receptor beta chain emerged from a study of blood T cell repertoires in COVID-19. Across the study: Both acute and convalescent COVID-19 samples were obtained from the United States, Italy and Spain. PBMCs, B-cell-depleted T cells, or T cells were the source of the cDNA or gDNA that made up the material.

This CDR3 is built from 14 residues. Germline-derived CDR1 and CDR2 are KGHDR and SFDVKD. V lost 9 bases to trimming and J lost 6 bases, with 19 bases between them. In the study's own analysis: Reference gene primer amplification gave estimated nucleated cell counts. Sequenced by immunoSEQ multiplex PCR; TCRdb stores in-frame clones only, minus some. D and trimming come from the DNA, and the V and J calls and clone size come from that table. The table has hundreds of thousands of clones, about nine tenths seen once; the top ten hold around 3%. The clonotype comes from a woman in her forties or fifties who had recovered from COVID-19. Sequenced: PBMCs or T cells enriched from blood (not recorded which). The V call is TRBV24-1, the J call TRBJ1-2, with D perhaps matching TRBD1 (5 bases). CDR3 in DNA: TGTGCCACCCGCCCTGGGACGGAGGGCGATGGCTACACCTTC. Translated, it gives CATRPGTEGDGYTF.